The 2 T cell receptor beta chains reported below all come from one sample, sequenced in a study of cytomegalovirus exposure and HLA in healthy donors. With 60 Vbeta and 13 Jbeta primers, the PCR was carried out. Assay used: immunoSEQ multiplex PCR; TCRdb lists only in-frame clones, some missing. The repertoire holds more than 90,000 clones, with roughly 82% as singletons. Sample: PBMCs. These receptors originate from a human donor in good health.

This clone was recorded once. CDR3 in amino acids: CASSYTVLGEQYF. CDR3 coding DNA: TGCGCCAGCAGCTACACGGTTCTCGGGGAGCAGTACTTC. The chain is built from TRBV5-1 and TRBJ2-7, with no clear D. Germline CDR1 reads SGHRS; CDR2 reads YFSETQ. With 3 bases removed from V and 7 bases from J, the gap between germline ends came to 14 bases. The CDR3 is made up of 13 amino acids.

V and J are TRBV29-1 and TRBJ2-7; D possibly corresponds to TRBD2 (5 bases). Trimming shortened V by 5 bases and J by 7 bases, and 15 bases separated the two germline ends. This CDR3 spans 12 amino acids. Per the germline V gene, CDR1 is SQVTM and CDR2 is ANQGSEA. The CDR3 protein is CSVLRGLGEQYF. CDR3 coding DNA: TGCAGCGTTTTGCGAGGGCTCGGGGAGCAGTACTTC.